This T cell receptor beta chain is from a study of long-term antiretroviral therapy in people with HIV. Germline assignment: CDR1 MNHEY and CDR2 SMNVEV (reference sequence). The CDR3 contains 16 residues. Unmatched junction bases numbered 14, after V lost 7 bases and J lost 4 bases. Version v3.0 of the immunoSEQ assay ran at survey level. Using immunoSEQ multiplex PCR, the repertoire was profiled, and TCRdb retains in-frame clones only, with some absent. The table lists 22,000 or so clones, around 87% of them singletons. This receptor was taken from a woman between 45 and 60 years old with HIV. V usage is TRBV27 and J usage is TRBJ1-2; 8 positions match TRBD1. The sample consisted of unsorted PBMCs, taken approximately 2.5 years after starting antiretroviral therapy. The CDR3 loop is CASTSFEGQATYGYTF. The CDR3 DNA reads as TGTGCCAGCACCAGTTTCGAGGGACAGGCAACCTATGGCTACACCTTC.